These 17 T cell receptor beta chains share one sample of origin, sequenced in a study of shared clonotypes between healthy human individuals. The naive CD8 population came from CD45RO-negative cells selected for CCR7, without terminally differentiated effector memory CD45RA+ cells. Clones were read by immunoSEQ multiplex PCR, and TCRdb kept only the in-frame ones, dropping some. The data contain about 700,000 clones, 92% of them singletons. Material: naive CD8+ T cells sorted from blood. These TCRs come from a man aged 25 to 45 in good health.

The rearrangement uses TRBV16 and TRBJ2-7, with TRBD2 matching 13 bases. After removal of 2 bases from V and 5 bases from J, the junction contained 0 bases not matched to a gene. Germline V gene data show CDR1 as KGHSY and CDR2 as FQNENV. This CDR3 has 14 residues. The CDR3 sequence: CASSQGLAGDEQYF. The CDR3 DNA is TGTGCCAGCAGCCAAGGACTAGCGGGAGACGAGCAGTACTTC.

The chain is built from TRBV27 and TRBJ2-7; the D gene could be TRBD1 or TRBD2 (5 bases each). V lost 7 bases and J 0 bases, leaving 10 bases between the germline ends. This CDR3 comprises 13 residues. The V gene's germline CDR1 is MNHEY and CDR2 SMNVEV (reference sequence). The CDR3 region has the DNA TGTGCCAGCACGGGGCTCAGCTCCTACGAGCAGTACTTC. This sequence encodes CASTGLSSYEQYF.

The sample holds one count of this clone. The chain is built from TRBV5-6 and TRBJ2-5, with D tentatively TRBD2 (5 bases). Per the germline V gene, CDR1 is SGHDT and CDR2 is YYEEEE. CDR3 length equals 12 residues. V was pared by 1 base and J by 5 bases, with 6 bases between. This chain's CDR3 is CASSLSGETQYF. The CDR3 DNA is TGTGCCAGCAGCTTGTCGGGGGAGACCCAGTACTTC.

The chain is built from TRBV14 and TRBJ2-3, with a possible D match to TRBD2 (6 bases). V gave up 4 bases and J gave up 2 bases, with 16 bases separating them. The germline V gene has CDR1 SGHDN and CDR2 FVKESK. The CDR3 has 16 residues. CDR3 amino acids: CASSPSQWDFTDTQYF. CDR3 nucleotides: TGTGCCAGCAGCCCATCACAATGGGACTTCACAGATACGCAGTATTTT. The variable domain in full, with the rest retrieved from reference TRBV14 and TRBJ2-3, is EAGVTQFPSHSVIEKGQTVTLRCDPISGHDNLYWYRRVMGKEIKFLLHFVKESKQDESGMPNNRFLAERTGGTYSTLKVQPAELEDSGVYFCASSPSQWDFTDTQYFGPGTRLTVL.

CDR3: CATSGSGRGINEQFF. The DNA of the CDR3 is TGTGCCACCAGCGGTAGCGGGAGGGGGATCAATGAGCAGTTCTTC. This chain links TRBV15 with TRBJ2-1; 11 bases are shared with TRBD2. V shed 5 bases and J 6 bases; nucleotides not matched to a gene: 6. Germline V gene data show CDR1 as LNHNV and CDR2 as YYDKDF (reference sequence). CDR3 length: 15 amino acids.

CDR3 DNA: TGCGCCAGCAGCCAGTCCCCTCCCCAGGGCCCAAACACTGAAGCTTTCTTT. This encodes CASSQSPPQGPNTEAFF. This chain links TRBV4-1 with TRBJ1-1; TRBD1 is a possible D gene (5 bases). V shed 3 bases and J shed 2 bases, with 19 bases lying between them. The length of the CDR3 is 17 residues. CDR1 and CDR2 from the germline V gene are MGHRA and YSYEKL.

V is TRBV5-4 and J is TRBJ2-2; TRBD1 or TRBD2 may be the D gene (5 bases each). Germline V lookup: CDR1 SGHNT, CDR2 YYREEE (reference sequence). V lost 4 bases to trimming and J lost 7 bases, with 17 bases between them. The CDR3 consists of 15 residues. The CDR3 sequence is CASSPGPLIFGELFF. The CDR3 DNA reads TGTGCCAGCAGCCCGGGACCACTTATTTTCGGGGAGCTGTTTTTT. The full variable domain, completed using reference TRBV5-4 and TRBJ2-2, is ETGVTQSPTHLIKTRGQQVTLRCSSQSGHNTVSWYQQALGQGPQFIFQYYREEENGRGNFPPRFSGLQFPNYSSELNVNALELDDSALYLCASSPGPLIFGELFFGEGSRLTVL.

This chain uses TRBV28 with TRBJ2-2, with 7 bases fitting TRBD2. Germline CDR1 MDHEN, CDR2 SYDVKM. This CDR3 is 16 amino acids long. J lost 3 bases, V lost 1 base, and 5 bases had no gene match. Here the CDR3 DNA reads TGTGCCAGCAGTTTATCAGCGGGATTCTACACCGGGGAGCTGTTTTTT. This gives the protein CASSLSAGFYTGELFF.

The rearrangement joins TRBV28 to TRBJ2-1, with D possibly matching TRBD2 (6 bases). The V and J ends lost 3 bases and 2 bases respectively, with 14 bases between them. Germline V gene lookup returns CDR1 MDHEN and CDR2 SYDVKM. The CDR3 loop spans 16 amino acids. The CDR3: CASSFRAGPPYNEQFF. The CDR3 nucleotides are TGTGCCAGCAGTTTTAGGGCGGGACCCCCCTACAATGAGCAGTTCTTC.

V gene TRBV28 combines with J gene TRBJ2-3, with D tentatively TRBD1 (6 bases). Per the germline V gene, CDR1 is MDHEN and CDR2 is SYDVKM. With 3 bases removed from V and 2 bases from J, the gap between germline ends came to 12 bases. The CDR3 has 15 amino acids. The CDR3 reads CASSLGANPTDTQYF. CDR3 in DNA: TGTGCCAGCAGTTTGGGGGCGAATCCCACAGATACGCAGTATTTT.

The CDR3 bases are TGTGCCAGCAGGTCAATCCTCACGTGGGGATCGGACACTGAAGCTTTCTTT. Its protein product is CASRSILTWGSDTEAFF. This chain links TRBV27 with TRBJ1-1; D is unresolved. The germline gives CDR1 MNHEY, CDR2 SMNVEV (reference sequence). V was cut by 6 bases and J by 3 bases, with 23 bases left in between. The CDR3 spans 17 residues.

This CDR3 is CASSRPSGSEYGDEQFF. The CDR3 DNA reads as TGTGCCAGCAGCCGCCCGAGCGGGAGCGAGTATGGGGATGAGCAGTTCTTC. V and J are TRBV7-2 and TRBJ2-1; 8 bases are shared with TRBD2. The CDR3 loop spans 17 amino acids. J was trimmed by 8 bases and V by 5 bases; bases with no gene match: 17. The germline V gene has CDR1 SGHTA and CDR2 FQGNSA.

V and J are TRBV10-3 and TRBJ2-1; D unresolved. V was trimmed by 2 bases and J by 4 bases, leaving 12 bases between them. In germline, CDR1 is ENHRY, CDR2 SYGVKD. The CDR3 is 15 residues long. The CDR3 nucleotides are TGTGCCATCAGTGAGGAGCGAAACTCTTACAATGAGCAGTTCTTC. Its protein is CAISEERNSYNEQFF.

The J gene is TRBJ2-1, the V gene TRBV29-1, with D perhaps matching TRBD1 or TRBD2 (5 bases each). The germline V and J ends were trimmed by 2 bases and 0 bases, with 14 bases remaining between them. Germline CDR1 SQVTM, CDR2 ANQGSEA. The CDR3 is 16 amino acids. The CDR3 here is CSVEFATRGSYNEQFF. The CDR3 nucleotides are TGCAGCGTTGAATTCGCCACGAGGGGCTCCTACAATGAGCAGTTCTTC.

In nucleotides, the CDR3 is TGTGCCACCAGCAGAGATAGGATGGAAGCGGGCGAGCAGTACTTC. It is translated as CATSRDRMEAGEQYF. The genes are TRBV15 and TRBJ2-7; D might be TRBD2 (6 bases). The CDR3 is 15 residues long. The germline V and J ends were trimmed by 0 bases and 6 bases, with 15 bases remaining between them. Germline CDR1 is LNHNV and CDR2 is YYDKDF (reference sequence).

The chain links TRBV6-1 to TRBJ2-7; D gene uncertain. The CDR3 runs to 11 residues. Trimming stripped 7 bases from V and 2 bases from J, with 6 bases between. Germline values: CDR1 MNHNS, CDR2 SASEGT. This chain's CDR3 is CASTSTYEQYF. The CDR3 bases are TGTGCCAGCACTTCCACCTACGAGCAGTACTTC.

This sequence joins TRBV7-6 and TRBJ2-7; 10 nucleotides agree with TRBD2. The CDR3 has 15 residues. Germline-derived CDR1 and CDR2 are SGHVS and FNYEAQ. V shed 3 bases, J shed 4 bases, and the junction held 6 bases outside the gene matches. The CDR3 reads CASSFSSGSGYEQYF. CDR3 nucleotides: TGTGCCAGCAGCTTTTCTAGCGGGAGTGGATACGAGCAGTACTTC.